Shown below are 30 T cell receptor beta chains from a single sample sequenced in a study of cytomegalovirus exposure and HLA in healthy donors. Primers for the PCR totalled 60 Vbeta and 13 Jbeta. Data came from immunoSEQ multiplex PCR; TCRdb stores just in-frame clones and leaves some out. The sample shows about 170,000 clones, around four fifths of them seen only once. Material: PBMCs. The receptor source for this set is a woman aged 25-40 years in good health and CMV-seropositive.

The chain's CDR3 is CSAVRDRGGETQYF. CDR3 bases: TGCAGCGCTGTCCGGGACAGGGGTGGGGAGACCCAGTACTTC. This rearrangement joins TRBV29-1 to TRBJ2-5; 10 positions match TRBD1. The trim removed 7 bases at V and 5 bases at J, leaving 10 bases unmatched. Germline V CDR1 and CDR2: SQVTM, ANQGSEA. CDR3 length: 14 amino acids.

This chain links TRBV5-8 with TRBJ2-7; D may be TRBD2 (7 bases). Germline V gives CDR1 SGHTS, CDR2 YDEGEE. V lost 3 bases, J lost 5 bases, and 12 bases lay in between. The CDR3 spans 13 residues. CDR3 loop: CASSSGGRDEQYF. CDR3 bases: TGTGCCAGCAGCTCGGGGGGCCGGGACGAGCAGTACTTC.

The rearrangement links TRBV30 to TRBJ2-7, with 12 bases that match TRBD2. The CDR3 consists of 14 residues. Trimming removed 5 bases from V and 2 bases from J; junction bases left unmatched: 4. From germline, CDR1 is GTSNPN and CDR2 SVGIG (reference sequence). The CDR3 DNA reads TGTGCCTGGCGACTAGCGGGAGCAACCTACGAGCAGTACTTC. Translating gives CAWRLAGATYEQYF. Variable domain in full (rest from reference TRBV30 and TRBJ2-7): SQTIHQWPATLVQPVGSPLSLECTVEGTSNPNLYWYRQAAGRGLQLLFYSVGIGQISSEVPQNLSASRPQDRQFILSSKKLLLSDSGFYLCAWRLAGATYEQYFGPGTRLTVT.

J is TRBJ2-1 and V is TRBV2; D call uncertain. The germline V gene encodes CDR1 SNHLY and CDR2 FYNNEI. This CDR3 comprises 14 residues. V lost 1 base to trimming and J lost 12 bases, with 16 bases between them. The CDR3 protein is CASSEGFAALLQFF. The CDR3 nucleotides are TGTGCCAGCAGTGAAGGTTTCGCCGCTTTACTGCAGTTCTTC.

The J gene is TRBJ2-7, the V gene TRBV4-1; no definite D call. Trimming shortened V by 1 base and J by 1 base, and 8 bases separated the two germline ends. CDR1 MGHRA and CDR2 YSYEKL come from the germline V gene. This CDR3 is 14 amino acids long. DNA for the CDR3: TGCGCCAGCAGCCAAGCCATCTATTCCTACGAGCAGTACTTC. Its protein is CASSQAIYSYEQYF.

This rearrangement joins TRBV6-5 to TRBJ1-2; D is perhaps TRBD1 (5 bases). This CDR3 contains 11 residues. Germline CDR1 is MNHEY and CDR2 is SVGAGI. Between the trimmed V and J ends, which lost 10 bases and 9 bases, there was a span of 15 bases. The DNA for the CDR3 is TGTGCCACGGGGAGGGACGGGCGCTACACCTTC. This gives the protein CATGRDGRYTF.

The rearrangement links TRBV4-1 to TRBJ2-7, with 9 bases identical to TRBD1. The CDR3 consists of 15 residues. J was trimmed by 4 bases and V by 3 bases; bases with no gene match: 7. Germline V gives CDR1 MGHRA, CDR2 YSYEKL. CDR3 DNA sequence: TGCGCCAGCAGCCAGACCGGGACAGGGTGGTACGAGCAGTACTTC. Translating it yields CASSQTGTGWYEQYF.

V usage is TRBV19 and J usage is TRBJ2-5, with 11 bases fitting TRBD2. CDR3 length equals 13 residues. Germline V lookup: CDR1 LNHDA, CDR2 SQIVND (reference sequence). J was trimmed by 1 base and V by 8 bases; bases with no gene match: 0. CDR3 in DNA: TGTGCCAGTGGGACTAGCGGCCAAGAGACCCAGTACTTC. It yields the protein CASGTSGQETQYF.

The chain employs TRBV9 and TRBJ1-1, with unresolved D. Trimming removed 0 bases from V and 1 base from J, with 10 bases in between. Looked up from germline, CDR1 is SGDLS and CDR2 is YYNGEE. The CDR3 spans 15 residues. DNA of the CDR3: TGTGCCAGCAGCGTAGGGGAGACCCGGAACACTGAAGCTTTCTTT. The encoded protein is CASSVGETRNTEAFF.

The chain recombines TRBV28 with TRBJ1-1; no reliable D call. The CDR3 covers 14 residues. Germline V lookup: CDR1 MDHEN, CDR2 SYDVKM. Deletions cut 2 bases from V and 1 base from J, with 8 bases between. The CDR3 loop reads CASSLRVPNTEAFF. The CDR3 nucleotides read TGTGCCAGCAGTTTACGCGTACCGAACACTGAAGCTTTCTTT. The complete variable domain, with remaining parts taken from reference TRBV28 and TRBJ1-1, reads DVKVTQSSRYLVKRTGEKVFLECVQDMDHENMFWYRQDPGLGLRLIYFSYDVKMKEKGDIPEGYSVSREKKERFSLILESASTNQTSMYLCASSLRVPNTEAFFGQGTRLTVV.

This chain's CDR3 is CASSLSVFVHEQYF. DNA of the CDR3: TGTGCCAGCAGCTTGAGCGTTTTCGTCCACGAGCAGTACTTC. J is TRBJ2-7 and V is TRBV11-2; D uncertain. This CDR3 comprises 14 residues. The V end was cut by 3 bases, the J end by 5 bases, with 14 bases between. Per germline, CDR1 SGHAT and CDR2 FQNNGV. Full variable domain (outside the CDR3, taken from reference TRBV11-2 and TRBJ2-7): EAGVAQSPRYKIIEKRQSVAFWCNPISGHATLYWYQQILGQGPKLLIQFQNNGVVDDSQLPKDRFSAERLKGVDSTLKIQPAKLEDSAVYLCASSLSVFVHEQYFGPGTRLTVT.

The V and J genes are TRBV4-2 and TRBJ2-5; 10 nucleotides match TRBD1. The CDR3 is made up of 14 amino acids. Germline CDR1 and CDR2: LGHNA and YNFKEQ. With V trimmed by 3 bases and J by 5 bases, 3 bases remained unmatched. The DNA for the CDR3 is TGTGCCAGCAGCCAGACAGGGGGCGGGGAGACCCAGTACTTC. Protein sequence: CASSQTGGGETQYF.

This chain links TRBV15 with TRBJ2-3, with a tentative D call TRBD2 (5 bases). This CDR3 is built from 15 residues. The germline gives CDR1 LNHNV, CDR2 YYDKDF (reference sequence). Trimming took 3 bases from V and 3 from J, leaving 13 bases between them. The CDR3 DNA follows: TGTGCCACCAGCAGGCGTACTAGTGGTACAGATACGCAGTATTTT. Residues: CATSRRTSGTDTQYF.

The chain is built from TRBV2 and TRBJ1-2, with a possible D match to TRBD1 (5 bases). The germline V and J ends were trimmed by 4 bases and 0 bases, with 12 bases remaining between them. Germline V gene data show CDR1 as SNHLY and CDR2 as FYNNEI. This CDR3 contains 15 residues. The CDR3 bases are TGTGCCAGCAGTGTGATGGAGGGGTCTAACTATGGCTACACCTTC. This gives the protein CASSVMEGSNYGYTF.

The DNA of the CDR3 is TGTGCCAGCAGCTTACCACAGGTGTACGAGCAGTACTTC. It yields the protein CASSLPQVYEQYF. The J gene is TRBJ2-7, the V gene TRBV11-3; D might be TRBD1 (5 bases). CDR1 SGHNT and CDR2 YENEEA come from the germline V gene. Trimming took 2 bases from V and 4 from J, leaving 9 bases between them. The CDR3 contains 13 residues. The full variable domain, in which reference TRBV11-3 and TRBJ2-7 provide the parts outside the CDR3, is EAGVVQSPRYKIIEKKQPVAFWCNPISGHNTLYWYLQNLGQGPELLIRYENEEAVDDSQLPKDRFSAERLKGVDSTLKIQPAELGDSAVYLCASSLPQVYEQYFGPGTRLTVT.

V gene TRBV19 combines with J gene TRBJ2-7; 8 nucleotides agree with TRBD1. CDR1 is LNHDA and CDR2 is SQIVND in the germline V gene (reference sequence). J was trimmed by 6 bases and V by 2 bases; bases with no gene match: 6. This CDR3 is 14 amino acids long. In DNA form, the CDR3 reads TGTGCCAGTAGTATACAGGGGGCAAAGGGCGAGCAGTACTTC. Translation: CASSIQGAKGEQYF.

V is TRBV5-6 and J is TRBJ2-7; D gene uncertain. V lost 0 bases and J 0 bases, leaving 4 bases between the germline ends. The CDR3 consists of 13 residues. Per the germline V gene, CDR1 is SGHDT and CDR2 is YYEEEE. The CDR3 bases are TGTGCCAGCAGCTTGGGGAGCTCCTACGAGCAGTACTTC. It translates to CASSLGSSYEQYF.

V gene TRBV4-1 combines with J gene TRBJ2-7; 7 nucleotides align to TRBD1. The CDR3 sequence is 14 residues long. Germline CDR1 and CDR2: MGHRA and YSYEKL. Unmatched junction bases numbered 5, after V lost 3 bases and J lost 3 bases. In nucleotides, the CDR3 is TGCGCCAGCAGCCACCCGACAGGGAGCTACGAGCAGTACTTC. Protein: CASSHPTGSYEQYF.

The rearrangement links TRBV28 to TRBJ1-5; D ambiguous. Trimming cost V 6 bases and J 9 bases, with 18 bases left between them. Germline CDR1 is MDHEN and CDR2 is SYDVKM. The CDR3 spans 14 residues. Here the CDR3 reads CASRFDPYQMPQHF. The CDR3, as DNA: TGTGCCAGCAGGTTTGATCCATATCAGATGCCCCAGCATTTT.

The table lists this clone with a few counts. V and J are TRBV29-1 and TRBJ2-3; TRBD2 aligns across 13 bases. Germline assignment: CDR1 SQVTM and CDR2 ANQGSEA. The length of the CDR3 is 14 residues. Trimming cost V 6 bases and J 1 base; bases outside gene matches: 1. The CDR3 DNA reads TGCAGCGTCGGACTAGCGGGAGGCACAGATACGCAGTATTTT. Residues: CSVGLAGGTDTQYF.

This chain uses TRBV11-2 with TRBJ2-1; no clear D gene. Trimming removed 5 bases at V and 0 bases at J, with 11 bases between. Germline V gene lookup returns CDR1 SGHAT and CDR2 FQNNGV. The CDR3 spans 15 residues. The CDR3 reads CASSGALSSYNEQFF. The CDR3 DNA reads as TGTGCCAGCAGCGGTGCCCTGAGCTCCTACAATGAGCAGTTCTTC.

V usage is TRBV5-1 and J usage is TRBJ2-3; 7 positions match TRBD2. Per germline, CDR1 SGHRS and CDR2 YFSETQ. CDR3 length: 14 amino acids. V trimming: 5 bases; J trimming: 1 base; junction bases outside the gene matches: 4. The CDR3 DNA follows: TGCGCCAGCAGGACGGCGGGAGGCACAGATACGCAGTATTTT. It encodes CASRTAGGTDTQYF.

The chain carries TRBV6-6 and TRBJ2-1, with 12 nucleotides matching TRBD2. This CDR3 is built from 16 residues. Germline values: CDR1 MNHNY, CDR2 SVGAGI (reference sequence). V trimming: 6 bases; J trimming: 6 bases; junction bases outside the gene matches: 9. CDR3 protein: CASSPSGLAGPNEQFF. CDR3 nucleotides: TGTGCCAGCAGCCCAAGCGGACTAGCGGGACCCAATGAGCAGTTCTTC.

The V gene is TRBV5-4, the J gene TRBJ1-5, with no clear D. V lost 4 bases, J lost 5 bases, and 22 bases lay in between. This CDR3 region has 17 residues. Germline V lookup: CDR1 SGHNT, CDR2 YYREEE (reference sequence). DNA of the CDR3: TGTGCCAGCAGCCCCCTCGGAGGGAGGGAGATCCATCAGCCCCAGCATTTT. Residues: CASSPLGGREIHQPQHF.

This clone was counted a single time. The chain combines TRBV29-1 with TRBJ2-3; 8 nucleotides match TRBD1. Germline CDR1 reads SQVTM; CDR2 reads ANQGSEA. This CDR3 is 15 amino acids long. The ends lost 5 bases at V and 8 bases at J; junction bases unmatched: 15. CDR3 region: CSVLMTGEVMGTQYF. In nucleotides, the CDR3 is TGCAGCGTTCTCATGACAGGGGAGGTGATGGGTACGCAGTATTTT.

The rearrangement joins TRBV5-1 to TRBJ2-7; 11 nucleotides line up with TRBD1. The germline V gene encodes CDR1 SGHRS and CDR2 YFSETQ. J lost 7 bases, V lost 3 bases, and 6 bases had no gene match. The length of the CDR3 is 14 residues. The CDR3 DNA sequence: TGCGCCAGCAGCTGGACAGGGGGCGCGGAGGAGCAGTACTTC. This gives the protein CASSWTGGAEEQYF.

CDR3 residues: CASSIGSSGNTIYF. Here the CDR3 DNA reads TGTGCCAGTAGTATAGGCAGCTCTGGAAACACCATATATTTT. V usage is TRBV19 and J usage is TRBJ1-3; no firm D call. The CDR3 extends over 14 amino acids. V gave up 1 base and J gave up 0 bases, with 4 bases separating them. Germline V gene data show CDR1 as LNHDA and CDR2 as SQIVND (reference sequence).

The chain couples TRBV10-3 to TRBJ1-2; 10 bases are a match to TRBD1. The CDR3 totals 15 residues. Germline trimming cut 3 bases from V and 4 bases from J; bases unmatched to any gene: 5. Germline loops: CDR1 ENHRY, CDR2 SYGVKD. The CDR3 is CAISEGTGDIYGYTF. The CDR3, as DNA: TGTGCCATCAGTGAAGGGACAGGGGACATCTATGGCTACACCTTC.

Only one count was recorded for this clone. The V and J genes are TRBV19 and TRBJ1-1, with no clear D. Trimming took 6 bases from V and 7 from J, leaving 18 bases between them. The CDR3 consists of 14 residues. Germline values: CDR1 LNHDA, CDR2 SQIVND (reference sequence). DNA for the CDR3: TGTGCCAGTAGGGGGTCTCGGGCCCGGGGTGAAGCTTTCTTT. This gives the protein CASRGSRARGEAFF. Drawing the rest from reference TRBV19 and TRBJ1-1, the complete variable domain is DGGITQSPKYLFRKEGQNVTLSCEQNLNHDAMYWYRQDPGQGLRLIYYSQIVNDFQKGDIAEGYSVSREKKESFPLTVTSAQKNPTAFYLCASRGSRARGEAFFGQGTRLTVV.

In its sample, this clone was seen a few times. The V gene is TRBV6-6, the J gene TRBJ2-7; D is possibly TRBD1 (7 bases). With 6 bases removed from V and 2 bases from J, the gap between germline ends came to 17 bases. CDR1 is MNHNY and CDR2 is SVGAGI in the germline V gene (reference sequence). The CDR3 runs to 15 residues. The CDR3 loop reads CASSNAGGSTYEQYF. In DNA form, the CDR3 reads TGTGCCAGCAGCAATGCAGGGGGGAGCACCTACGAGCAGTACTTC.